This TCR beta chain stems from a study of T cells in tuberculosis. Overall study findings and caveats: GEM motif frequencies gave 70% accuracy; the GMM repertoire gave 80% to 90%.

Regarding this clone: Its antigen is currently unknown.

The CDR3 has 15 residues. Germline V lookup: CDR1 GTSNPN, CDR2 SVGIG (reference sequence). Trimming at V came to 4 bases and at J to 2 bases, leaving 10 bases not matched to a gene. Specified time point: new active TB diagnosis, blood taken before or within 7 days of starting treatment. HIV-seronegative South African adults aged 18 years or older had newly diagnosed active tuberculosis. Each donor contributed about 100,000 T cells on average, unsorted. Profiling relied on immunoSEQ multiplex PCR, and the TCRdb table lists in-frame clones only, not all of them. This sample has around 35,000 clones; 75% to 95% occur once, and the top ten carry 2% to 2.5%.

The sample consisted of PBMCs, taken at tuberculosis diagnosis. The sequence came from an adult with tuberculosis. The gene calls are TRBV30 and TRBJ2-5; 7 bases align to TRBD2. The CDR3 region has the DNA TGTGCCTGGATGAGGACGGGGGGTCCTCAAGAGACCCAGTACTTC. It codes for CAWMRTGGPQETQYF. Combining the CDR3 with reference TRBV30 and TRBJ2-5 gives the whole variable domain SQTIHQWPATLVQPVGSPLSLECTVEGTSNPNLYWYRQAAGRGLQLLFYSVGIGQISSEVPQNLSASRPQDRQFILSSKKLLLSDSGFYLCAWMRTGGPQETQYFGPGTRLLVL.